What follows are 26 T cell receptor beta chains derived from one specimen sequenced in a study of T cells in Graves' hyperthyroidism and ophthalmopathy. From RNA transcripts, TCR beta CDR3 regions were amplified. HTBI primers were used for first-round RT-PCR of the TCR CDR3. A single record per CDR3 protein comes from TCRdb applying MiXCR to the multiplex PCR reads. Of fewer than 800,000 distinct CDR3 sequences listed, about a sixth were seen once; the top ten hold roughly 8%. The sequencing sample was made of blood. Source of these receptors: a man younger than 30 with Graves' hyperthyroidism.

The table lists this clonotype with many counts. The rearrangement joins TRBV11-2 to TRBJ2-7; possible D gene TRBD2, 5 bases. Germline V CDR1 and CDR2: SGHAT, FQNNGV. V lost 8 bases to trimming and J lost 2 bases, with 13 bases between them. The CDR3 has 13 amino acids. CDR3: CASHSLRAYEQYF. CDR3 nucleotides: TGTGCCAGCCACTCCTTGCGGGCCTACGAGCAGTACTTC.

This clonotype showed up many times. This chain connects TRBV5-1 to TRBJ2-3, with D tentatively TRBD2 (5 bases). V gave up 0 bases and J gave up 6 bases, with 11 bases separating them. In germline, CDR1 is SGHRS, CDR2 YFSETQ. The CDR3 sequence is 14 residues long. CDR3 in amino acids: CASSLERLEDTQYF. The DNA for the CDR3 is TGCGCCAGCAGCTTGGAGCGGCTGGAGGATACGCAGTATTTT.

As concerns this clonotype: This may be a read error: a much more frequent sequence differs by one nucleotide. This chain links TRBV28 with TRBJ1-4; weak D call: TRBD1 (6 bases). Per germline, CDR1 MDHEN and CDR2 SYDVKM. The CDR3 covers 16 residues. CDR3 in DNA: TGTGCCAGCAGTTTAGGTACAGGGACGTTTAATGAAAAACTGGTTTTT. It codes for CASSLGTGTFNEKLVF.

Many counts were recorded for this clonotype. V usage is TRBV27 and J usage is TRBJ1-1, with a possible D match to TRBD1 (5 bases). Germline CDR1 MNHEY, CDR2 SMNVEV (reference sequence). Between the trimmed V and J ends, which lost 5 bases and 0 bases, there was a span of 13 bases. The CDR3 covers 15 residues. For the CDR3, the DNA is TGTGCCAGCAGTCCGAGGGACTACATGAACACTGAAGCTTTCTTT. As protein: CASSPRDYMNTEAFF.

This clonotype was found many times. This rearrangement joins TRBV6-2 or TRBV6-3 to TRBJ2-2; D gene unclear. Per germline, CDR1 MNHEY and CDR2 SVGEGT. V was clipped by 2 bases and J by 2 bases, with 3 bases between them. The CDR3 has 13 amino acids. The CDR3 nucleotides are TGTGCCAGCAGTTACACCAACACCGGGGAGCTGTTTTTT. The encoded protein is CASSYTNTGELFF.

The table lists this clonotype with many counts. CDR3 DNA: TGTGCCAGCAGTTACTCGACGCATCCGGGAGGCACAGATACGCAGTATTTT. It yields the protein CASSYSTHPGGTDTQYF. This rearrangement joins TRBV6-6 to TRBJ2-3, with TRBD2 as a possible D gene (6 bases). The CDR3 has 17 residues. Germline CDR1 MNHNY, CDR2 SVGAGI (reference sequence). V dropped 0 bases and J dropped 1 base, with 14 bases sitting between them.

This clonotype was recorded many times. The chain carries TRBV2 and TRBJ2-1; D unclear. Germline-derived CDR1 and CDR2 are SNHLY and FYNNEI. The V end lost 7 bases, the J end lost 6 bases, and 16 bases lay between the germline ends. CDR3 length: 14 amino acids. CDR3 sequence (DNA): TGTGCCAGCAAATGGCGGATATATCTCAATGAGCAGTTCTTC. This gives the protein CASKWRIYLNEQFF.

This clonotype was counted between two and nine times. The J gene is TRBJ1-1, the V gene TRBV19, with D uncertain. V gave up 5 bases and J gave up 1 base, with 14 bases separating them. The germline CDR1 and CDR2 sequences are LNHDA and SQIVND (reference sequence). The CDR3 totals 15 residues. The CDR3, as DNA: TGTGCCAGTAGTCTCCGGGCCCCCCCGAACACTGAAGCTTTCTTT. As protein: CASSLRAPPNTEAFF.

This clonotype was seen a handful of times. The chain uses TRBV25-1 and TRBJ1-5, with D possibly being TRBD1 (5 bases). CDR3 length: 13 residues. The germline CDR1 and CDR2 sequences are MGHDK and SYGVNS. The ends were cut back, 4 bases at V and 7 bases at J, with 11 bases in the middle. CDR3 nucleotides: TGTGCCAGCAGTGCAGGGCCAGGGCAGCCCCAGCATTTT. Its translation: CASSAGPGQPQHF.

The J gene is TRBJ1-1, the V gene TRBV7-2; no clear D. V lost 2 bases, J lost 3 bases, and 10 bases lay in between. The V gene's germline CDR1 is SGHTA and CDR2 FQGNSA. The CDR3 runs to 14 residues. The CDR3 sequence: CASSLMRRDTEAFF. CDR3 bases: TGTGCCAGCAGCTTAATGCGGAGAGACACTGAAGCTTTCTTT. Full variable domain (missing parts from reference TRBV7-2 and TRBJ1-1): GAGVSQSPSNKVTEKGKDVELRCDPISGHTALYWYRQSLGQGLEFLIYFQGNSAPDKSGLPSDRFSAERTGGSVSTLTIQRTQQEDSAVYLCASSLMRRDTEAFFGQGTRLTVV.

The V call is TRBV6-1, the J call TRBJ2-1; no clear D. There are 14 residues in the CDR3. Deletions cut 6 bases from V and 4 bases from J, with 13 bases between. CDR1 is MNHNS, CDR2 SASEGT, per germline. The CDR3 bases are TGTGCCAGCAGAAGGGAAAGTGGGTACAATGAGCAGTTCTTC. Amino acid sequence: CASRRESGYNEQFF.

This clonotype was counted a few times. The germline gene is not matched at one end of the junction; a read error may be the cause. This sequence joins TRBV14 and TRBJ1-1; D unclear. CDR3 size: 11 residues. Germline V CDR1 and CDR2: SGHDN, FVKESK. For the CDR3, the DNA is TGTGCCAGCAGCCAGTTTACTTCTCTCCTCTTT. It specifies CASSQFTSLLF.

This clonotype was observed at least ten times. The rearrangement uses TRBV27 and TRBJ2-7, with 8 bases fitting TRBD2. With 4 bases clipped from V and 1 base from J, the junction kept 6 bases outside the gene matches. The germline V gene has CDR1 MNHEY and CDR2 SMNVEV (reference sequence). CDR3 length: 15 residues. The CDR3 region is CASSWAGGGSYEQYF. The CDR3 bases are TGTGCCAGCAGTTGGGCCGGGGGGGGATCCTACGAGCAGTACTTC.

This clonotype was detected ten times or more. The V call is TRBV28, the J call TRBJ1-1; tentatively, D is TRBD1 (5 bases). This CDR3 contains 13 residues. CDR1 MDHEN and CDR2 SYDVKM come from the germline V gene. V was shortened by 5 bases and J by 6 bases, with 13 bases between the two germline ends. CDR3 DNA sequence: TGTGCCAGCAGTCCTACGCAGGGTCCTGAAGCTTTCTTT. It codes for CASSPTQGPEAFF.

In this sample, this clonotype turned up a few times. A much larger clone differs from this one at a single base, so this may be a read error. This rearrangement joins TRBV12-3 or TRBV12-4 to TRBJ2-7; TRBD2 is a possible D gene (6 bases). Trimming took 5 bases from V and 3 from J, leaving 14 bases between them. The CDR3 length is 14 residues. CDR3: CASSRRERHYEQYF. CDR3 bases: TGTGCCAGCAGTCGACGGGAGCGGCACTACGAGCAGTACTTC.

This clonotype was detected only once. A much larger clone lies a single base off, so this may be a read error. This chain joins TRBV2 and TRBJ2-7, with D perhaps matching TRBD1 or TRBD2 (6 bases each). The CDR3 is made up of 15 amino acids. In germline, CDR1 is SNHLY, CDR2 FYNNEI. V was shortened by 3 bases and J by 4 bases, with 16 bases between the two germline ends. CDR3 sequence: CASSEFAGQMYEQYF. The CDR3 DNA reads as TGTGCCAGCAGTGAGTTCGCGGGACAAATGTACGAGCAGTACTTC.

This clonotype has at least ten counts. This CDR3 is CASSWRDGAYEQYF. The CDR3 nucleotides read TGTGCCAGCAGCTGGCGAGATGGCGCCTACGAGCAGTACTTC. The chain links TRBV5-4 to TRBJ2-7; the D is unclear. Germline assignment: CDR1 SGHNT and CDR2 YYREEE (reference sequence). The germline V and J ends were trimmed by 3 bases and 2 bases, with 12 bases remaining between them. This CDR3 spans 14 amino acids.

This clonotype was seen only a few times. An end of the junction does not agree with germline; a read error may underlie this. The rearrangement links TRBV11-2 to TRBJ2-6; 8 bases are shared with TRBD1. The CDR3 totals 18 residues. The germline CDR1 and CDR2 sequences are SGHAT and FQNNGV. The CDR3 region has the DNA TGCGCCAGCAGCCAGATACCCCAGGGGGCGGCTGGGGCCAACGTCCTGACTTTC. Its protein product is CASSQIPQGAAGANVLTF. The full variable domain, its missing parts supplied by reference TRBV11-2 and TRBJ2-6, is EAGVAQSPRYKIIEKRQSVAFWCNPISGHATLYWYQQILGQGPKLLIQFQNNGVVDDSQLPKDRFSAERLKGVDSTLKIQPAKLEDSAVYLCASSQIPQGAAGANVLTFGAGSRLTVL.

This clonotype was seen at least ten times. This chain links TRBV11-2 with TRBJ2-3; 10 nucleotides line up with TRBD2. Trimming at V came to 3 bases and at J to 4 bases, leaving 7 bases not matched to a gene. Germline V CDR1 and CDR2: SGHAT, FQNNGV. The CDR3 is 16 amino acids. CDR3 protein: CASSFSASGSADTQYF. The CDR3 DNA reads TGTGCCAGCAGCTTCTCGGCTAGCGGGAGTGCAGATACGCAGTATTTT. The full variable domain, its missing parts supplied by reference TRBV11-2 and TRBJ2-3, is EAGVAQSPRYKIIEKRQSVAFWCNPISGHATLYWYQQILGQGPKLLIQFQNNGVVDDSQLPKDRFSAERLKGVDSTLKIQPAKLEDSAVYLCASSFSASGSADTQYFGPGTRLTVL.

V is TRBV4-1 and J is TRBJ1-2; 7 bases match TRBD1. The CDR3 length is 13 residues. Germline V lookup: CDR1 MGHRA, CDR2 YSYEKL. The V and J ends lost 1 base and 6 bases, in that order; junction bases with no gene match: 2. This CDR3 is CASSQVTGDGYTF. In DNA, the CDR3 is TGCGCCAGCAGCCAAGTTACAGGGGATGGCTACACCTTC.

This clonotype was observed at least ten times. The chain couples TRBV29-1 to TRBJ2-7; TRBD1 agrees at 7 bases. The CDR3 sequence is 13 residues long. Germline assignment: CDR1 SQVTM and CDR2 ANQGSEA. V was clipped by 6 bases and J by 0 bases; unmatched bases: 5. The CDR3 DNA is TGCAGCGTCTCGACAGGGCCCTCCTACGAGCAGTACTTC. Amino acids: CSVSTGPSYEQYF.

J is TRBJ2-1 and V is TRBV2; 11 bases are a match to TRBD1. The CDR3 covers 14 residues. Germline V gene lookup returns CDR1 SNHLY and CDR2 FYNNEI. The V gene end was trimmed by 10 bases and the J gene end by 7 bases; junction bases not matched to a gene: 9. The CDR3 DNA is TGTGCCACTATCGGGACAGGGGGGCAGAATGAGCAGTTCTTC. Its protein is CATIGTGGQNEQFF.

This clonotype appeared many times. CDR3 residues: CASRGYEGNTGELFF. In nucleotides, the CDR3 is TGTGCCAGCCGGGGGTATGAAGGGAACACCGGGGAGCTGTTTTTT. V gene TRBV6-2 or TRBV6-3 combines with J gene TRBJ2-2; D is perhaps TRBD2 (6 bases). The V and J ends lost 8 bases and 1 base respectively, with 14 bases between them. CDR1 and CDR2 (germline): MNHEY, SVGEGT. The CDR3 has 15 amino acids.

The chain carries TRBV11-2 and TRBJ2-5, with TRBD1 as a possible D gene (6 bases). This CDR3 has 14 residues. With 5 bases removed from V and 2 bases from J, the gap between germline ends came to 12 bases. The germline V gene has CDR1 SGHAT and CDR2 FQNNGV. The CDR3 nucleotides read TGTGCCAGCAGCGCCCTCAGGGGACAAGAGACCCAGTACTTC. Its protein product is CASSALRGQETQYF.

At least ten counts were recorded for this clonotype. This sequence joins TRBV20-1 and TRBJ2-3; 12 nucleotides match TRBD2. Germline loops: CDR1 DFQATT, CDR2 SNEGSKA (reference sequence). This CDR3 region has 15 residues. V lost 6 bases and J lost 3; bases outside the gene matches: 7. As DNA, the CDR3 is TGCAGTGCCTCCGGGACTAGCGGGCGGACAGATACGCAGTATTTT. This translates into CSASGTSGRTDTQYF.

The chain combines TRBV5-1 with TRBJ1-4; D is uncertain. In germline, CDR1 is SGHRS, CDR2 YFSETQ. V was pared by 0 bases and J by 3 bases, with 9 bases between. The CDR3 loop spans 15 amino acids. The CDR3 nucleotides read TGCGCCAGCAGCTTGGCCTGGGGAGCTAATGAAAAACTGTTTTTT. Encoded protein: CASSLAWGANEKLFF.